Below, one T cell receptor beta chain is given with its context. Its antigen is undetermined. Generated by immunoSEQ multiplex PCR, the TCRdb table keeps only in-frame clones and is missing some. Of 110,000 to 150,000 clones in the sample, about 90% are singletons; the top ten hold more than 3%. The source of the sample is a study of T cell responses to AZD1222 COVID-19 vaccine. About the research overall: Second-dose timings of about 4 or about 12 weeks were pooled. Study-level findings and limits: Donor demographics were predominantly white British with a female majority; clonal diversity may be underestimated.

The CDR3 is made up of 16 amino acids. Per the germline V gene, CDR1 is SGHDN and CDR2 is FVKESK. Germline trimming cut 4 bases from V and 4 bases from J; bases unmatched to any gene: 5. This sequence originates from an adult in good health. Sequencing used peripheral blood, obtained on day 0 of AZD1222 vaccination. V gene TRBV14 combines with J gene TRBJ2-5, with 14 bases fitting TRBD2. In DNA, the CDR3 is TGTGCCAGCAGCCTGGGACTAGCGGGAGCTGCAGAGACCCAGTACTTC. Protein: CASSLGLAGAAETQYF.